The following is a T cell receptor (beta chain) sequence with its context. Antigen: not known. This specimen belongs to a study of OX40 agonist ivuxolimab in advanced cancers. Study context: Each patient was given ivuxolimab into a vein every 2 weeks, at 0.01 to 10 mg/kg. Previous treatment with anti-PD-1, anti-PD-L1 or anti-CTLA-4 therapy was allowed; 35% to 50% had received some.

Profiled with immunoSEQ multiplex PCR; TCRdb holds only in-frame clones, not every one. Of tens of thousands of clones in the sample, around 87% were seen once. Study-wide results and limits: Those patients achieving a partial response at 0.1-3.0 mg/kg showed among the lowest clonal expansion. Doses of 0.1 to 3.0 mg/kg were accompanied by clonal expansion of CD4+ and CD8+ blood T cells by week 6.

The starting material was CD4+ or CD8+ T cells sorted from blood, obtained in a trial of the OX40 agonist ivuxolimab. This sequence originates from an adult with an advanced solid tumor such as melanoma, head and neck, liver or kidney cancer.

CDR3 sequence reads: CASSVDEWRNIQYF. The CDR3 DNA reads TGTGCCAGCAGCGTAGACGAATGGCGGAACATTCAGTACTTC. The rearrangement uses TRBV9 and TRBJ2-4; D is undetermined. The CDR3 is made up of 14 amino acids. V was clipped by 0 bases and J by 7 bases, with 11 bases between them. Germline V lookup: CDR1 SGDLS, CDR2 YYNGEE.